The entry that follows covers one T cell receptor (beta chain) sequence. Its cognate antigen is unknown. The method was immunoSEQ multiplex PCR; TCRdb's version includes in-frame clones alone and lacks a portion of them. The sample has 14,000 to 15,000 clones; about 90% are singletons. This specimen comes from a study of OX40 agonist ivuxolimab in advanced cancers. Study-wide background: Ivuxolimab, which patients received intravenously every 2 weeks, was dosed at 0.01 to 10 mg/kg. Patients treated during dose escalation were battling hepatocellular carcinoma, melanoma, renal cell or head and neck cancer. Aged about 23 to 90 with a mean of roughly 65 years, they were around 83% male. Study-wide findings and caveats: At 0.1 to 3.0 mg/kg and by week 6, clonal expansion occurred in CD4+ and CD8+ blood T cells.

CDR1 SGHAT and CDR2 FQNNGV come from the germline V gene. V dropped 0 bases and J dropped 4 bases, with 16 bases sitting between them. The CDR3 has 17 amino acids. This specimen was CD4+ or CD8+ T cells sorted from blood, taken in a trial of the OX40 agonist ivuxolimab. The genes are TRBV11-2 and TRBJ2-1; D unclear. The sequence derives from an adult with an advanced solid tumor such as melanoma, head and neck, liver or kidney cancer. The CDR3 DNA reads as TGTGCCAGCAGCTTAGAATTTCGGGCGGTGTTTTACAATGAGCAGTTCTTC. Translating it yields CASSLEFRAVFYNEQFF.